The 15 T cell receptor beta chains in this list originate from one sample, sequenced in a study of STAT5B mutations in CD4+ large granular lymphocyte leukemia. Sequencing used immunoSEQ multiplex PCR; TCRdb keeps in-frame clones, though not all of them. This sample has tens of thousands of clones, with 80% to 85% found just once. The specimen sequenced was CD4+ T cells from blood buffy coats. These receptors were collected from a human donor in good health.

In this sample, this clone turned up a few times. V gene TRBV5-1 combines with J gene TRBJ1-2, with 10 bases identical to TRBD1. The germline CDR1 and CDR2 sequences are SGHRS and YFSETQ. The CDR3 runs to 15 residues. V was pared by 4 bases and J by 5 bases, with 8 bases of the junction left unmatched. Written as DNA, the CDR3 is TGCGCCAGCAGCCGAGACAGGGGGCAGGGTTATGGCTACACCTTC. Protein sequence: CASSRDRGQGYGYTF. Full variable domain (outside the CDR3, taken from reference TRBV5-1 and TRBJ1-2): KAGVTQTPRYLIKTRGQQVTLSCSPISGHRSVSWYQQTPGQGLQFLFEYFSETQRNKGNFPGRFSGRQFSNSRSEMNVSTLELGDSALYLCASSRDRGQGYGYTFGSGTRLTVV.

The CDR3 loop reads CASSRDRGPSTDTQYF. Here the CDR3 DNA reads TGTGCCAGCTCCCGTGACAGGGGGCCTAGCACAGATACGCAGTATTTT. The chain combines TRBV18 with TRBJ2-3, with TRBD1 matching 10 bases. Germline lookup yields CDR1 KGHSH and CDR2 LQKENI. The CDR3 loop spans 16 amino acids. Trimming removed 6 bases from V and 0 bases from J; junction bases left unmatched: 6.

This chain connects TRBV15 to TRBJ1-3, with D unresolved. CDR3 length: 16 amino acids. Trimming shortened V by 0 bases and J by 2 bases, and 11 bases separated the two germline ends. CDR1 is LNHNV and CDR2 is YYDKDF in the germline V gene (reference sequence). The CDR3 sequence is CATSRDSRSTGNTIYF. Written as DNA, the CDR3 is TGTGCCACCAGCAGAGACAGCCGTAGTACTGGAAACACCATATATTTT.

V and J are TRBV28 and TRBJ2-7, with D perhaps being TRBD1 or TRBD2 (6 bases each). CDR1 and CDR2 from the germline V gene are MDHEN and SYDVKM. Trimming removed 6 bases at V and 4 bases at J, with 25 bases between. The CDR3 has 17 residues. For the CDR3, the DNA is TGTGCCAGCAGCTCATCGGGGGACATCATAACAATTTACGAGCAGTACGTC. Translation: CASSSSGDIITIYEQYV.

This CDR3 is CASSSLAGELFF. DNA of the CDR3: TGTGCCAGCAGCTCTCTAGCCGGGGAGCTGTTTTTT. The rearrangement uses TRBV7-2 and TRBJ2-2; D gene unclear. Germline V gene sequence: CDR1 SGHTA, CDR2 FQGNSA. The V gene lost 4 bases and the J gene lost 6 bases, with 6 bases spanning the gap. The CDR3 sequence is 12 residues long.

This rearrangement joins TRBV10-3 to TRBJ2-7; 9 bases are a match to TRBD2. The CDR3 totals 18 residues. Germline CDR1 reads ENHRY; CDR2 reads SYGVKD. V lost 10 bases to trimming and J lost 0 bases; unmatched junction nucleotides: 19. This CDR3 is CATSSGEGRGGSSYEQYF. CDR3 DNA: TGTGCCACCTCCTCGGGGGAGGGGCGGGGGGGGTCCTCCTACGAGCAGTACTTC.

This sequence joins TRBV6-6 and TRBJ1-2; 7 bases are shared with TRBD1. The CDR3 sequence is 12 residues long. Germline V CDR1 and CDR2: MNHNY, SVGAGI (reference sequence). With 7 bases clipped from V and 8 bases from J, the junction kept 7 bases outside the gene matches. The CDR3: CASNSLGGGYTF. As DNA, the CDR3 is TGTGCCAGCAACAGCCTAGGGGGCGGCTACACCTTC.

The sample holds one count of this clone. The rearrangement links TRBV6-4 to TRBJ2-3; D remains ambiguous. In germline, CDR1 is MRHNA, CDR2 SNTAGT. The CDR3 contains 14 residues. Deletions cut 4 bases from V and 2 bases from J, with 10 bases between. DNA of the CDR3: TGTGCCAGCAGTGTCGGCTACCTCACAGATACGCAGTATTTT. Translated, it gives CASSVGYLTDTQYF.

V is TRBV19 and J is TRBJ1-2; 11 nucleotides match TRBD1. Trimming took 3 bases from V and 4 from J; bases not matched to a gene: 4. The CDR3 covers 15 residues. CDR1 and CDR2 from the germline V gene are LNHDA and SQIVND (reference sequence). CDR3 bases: TGTGCCAGTAGTATGGGGACAGGGGGGATCTATGGCTACACCTTC. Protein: CASSMGTGGIYGYTF. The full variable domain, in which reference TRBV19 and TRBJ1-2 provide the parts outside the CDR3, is DGGITQSPKYLFRKEGQNVTLSCEQNLNHDAMYWYRQDPGQGLRLIYYSQIVNDFQKGDIAEGYSVSREKKESFPLTVTSAQKNPTAFYLCASSMGTGGIYGYTFGSGTRLTVV.

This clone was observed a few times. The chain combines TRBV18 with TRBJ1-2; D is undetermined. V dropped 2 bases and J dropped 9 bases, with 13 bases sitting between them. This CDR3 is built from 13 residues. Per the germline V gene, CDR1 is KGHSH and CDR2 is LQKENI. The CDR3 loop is CASSPDSTTSYTF. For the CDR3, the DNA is TGTGCCAGCTCACCAGACTCGACCACTAGCTACACCTTC.

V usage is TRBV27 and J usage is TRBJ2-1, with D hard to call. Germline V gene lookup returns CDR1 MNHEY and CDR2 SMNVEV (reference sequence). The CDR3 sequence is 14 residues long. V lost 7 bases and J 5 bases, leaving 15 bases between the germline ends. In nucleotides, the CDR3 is TGTGCCAGCACCATCCAAGGCAGACACAATGAGCAGTTCTTC. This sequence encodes CASTIQGRHNEQFF.

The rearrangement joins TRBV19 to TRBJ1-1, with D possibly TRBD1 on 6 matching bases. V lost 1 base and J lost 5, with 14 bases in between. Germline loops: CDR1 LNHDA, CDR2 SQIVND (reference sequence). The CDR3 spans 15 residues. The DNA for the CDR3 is TGTGCCAGTAGTATAGCGTCAGGGGCGCGGACTGAAGCTTTCTTT. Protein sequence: CASSIASGARTEAFF.

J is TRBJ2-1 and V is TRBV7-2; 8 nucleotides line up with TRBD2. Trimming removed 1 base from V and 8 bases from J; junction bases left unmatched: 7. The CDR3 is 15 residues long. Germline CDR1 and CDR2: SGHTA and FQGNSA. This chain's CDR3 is CASSLERLAHHEQFF. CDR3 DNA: TGTGCCAGCAGCTTAGAGCGACTAGCGCACCATGAGCAGTTCTTC.

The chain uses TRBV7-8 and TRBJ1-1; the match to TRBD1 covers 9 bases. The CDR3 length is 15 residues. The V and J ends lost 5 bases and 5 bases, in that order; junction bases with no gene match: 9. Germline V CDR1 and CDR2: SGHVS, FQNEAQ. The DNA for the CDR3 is TGTGCCAGCAGCCCGGGACAGGGAGGTGGTACTGAAGCTTTCTTT. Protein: CASSPGQGGGTEAFF.

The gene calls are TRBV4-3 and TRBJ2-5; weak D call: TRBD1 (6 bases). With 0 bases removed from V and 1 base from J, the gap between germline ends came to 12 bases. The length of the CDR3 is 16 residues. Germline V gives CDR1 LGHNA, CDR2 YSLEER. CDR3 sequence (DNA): TGCGCCAGCAGCCAAGAGTCCGGGACACTCCAAGAGACCCAGTACTTC. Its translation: CASSQESGTLQETQYF.